These 20 T cell receptor beta chains came from one sample sequenced in a study of beta chain features in type 1 diabetes. Of the isolated RNA, all was reverse transcribed, and so the sequenced material was expressed TCRB transcripts. TCRdb keeps only in-frame clones here, not all; method: immunoSEQ multiplex PCR. Of under 450,000 clones listed, approximately 15% are singletons. Sequenced input: naive CD4+ T cells from blood. The receptors shown here come from a man aged 30-40 years in good health.

In its sample, this clone was seen a few times. J is TRBJ1-5 and V is TRBV27, with D perhaps TRBD1 (6 bases). Germline-derived CDR1 and CDR2 are MNHEY and SMNVEV (reference sequence). The CDR3 is 15 residues long. V dropped 2 bases and J dropped 4 bases, with 12 bases sitting between them. DNA for the CDR3: TGTGCCAGCAGTTTAGTGGGGGCCGGGAATCAGCCCCAGCATTTT. Translated, it gives CASSLVGAGNQPQHF.

The V gene is TRBV28, the J gene TRBJ1-4; no clear D gene. The germline CDR1 and CDR2 sequences are MDHEN and SYDVKM. The CDR3 consists of 15 residues. Trimming took off 4 bases at V and 7 bases at J, with 16 bases between the two ends. CDR3 bases: TGTGCCAGCAGTTCCCCAGAAGGGCGGGGTGAAAAACTGTTTTTT. It is translated as CASSSPEGRGEKLFF.

Only a few counts were recorded for this clone. The chain joins TRBV7-9 to TRBJ2-1; no clear D. V lost 2 bases to trimming and J lost 5 bases, with 10 bases between them. The CDR3 loop spans 14 amino acids. CDR1 and CDR2 (germline): SEHNR, FQNEAQ (reference sequence). As DNA, the CDR3 is TGTGCCAGCAGCTTATTACAGAGACACAATGAGCAGTTCTTC. The encoded protein is CASSLLQRHNEQFF. Full variable domain (remainder filled in from reference TRBV7-9 and TRBJ2-1): DTGVSQNPRHKITKRGQNVTFRCDPISEHNRLYWYRQTLGQGPEFLTYFQNEAQLEKSRLLSDRFSAERPKGSFSTLEIQRTEQGDSAMYLCASSLLQRHNEQFFGPGTRLTVL.

This clone was observed a few times. CDR3 loop: CSVAPEWETQYF. The CDR3 DNA follows: TGCAGCGTCGCACCGGAATGGGAGACCCAGTACTTC. This chain links TRBV29-1 with TRBJ2-5; D gene uncertain. Trimming left V 6 bases short and J 5 bases short, with 13 bases between. Germline loops: CDR1 SQVTM, CDR2 ANQGSEA. This CDR3 has 12 amino acids.

The J gene is TRBJ2-6, the V gene TRBV4-3; D is undetermined. The CDR3 is 16 amino acids. Germline CDR1 LGHNA, CDR2 YSLEER. V shed 1 base and J shed 1 base, with 8 bases lying between them. CDR3 sequence reads: CASSQGRRSGANVLTF. CDR3 bases: TGCGCCAGCAGCCAAGGCAGAAGGTCTGGGGCCAACGTCCTGACTTTC.

This clone was detected a few times. The rearrangement uses TRBV7-9 and TRBJ2-7; D is perhaps TRBD2 (5 bases). Looked up from germline, CDR1 is SEHNR and CDR2 is FQNEAQ (reference sequence). The V end was cut by 2 bases, the J end by 3 bases, with 8 bases between. This CDR3 region has 13 residues. In DNA, the CDR3 is TGTGCCAGCAGCTTATCCGGGGTCTACGAGCAGTACTTC. Translation gives CASSLSGVYEQYF.

This clone was seen only a few times. This sequence joins TRBV14 and TRBJ2-2; unclear D gene. CDR3 length equals 16 residues. The ends were cut back, 4 bases at V and 5 bases at J, with 17 bases in the middle. Germline-derived CDR1 and CDR2 are SGHDN and FVKESK. The CDR3 loop reads CASSRLKGYPTGELFF. The CDR3, as DNA: TGTGCCAGCAGCCGCCTAAAAGGGTATCCAACCGGGGAGCTGTTTTTT. The full variable domain, with the rest looked up from reference TRBV14 and TRBJ2-2, is EAGVTQFPSHSVIEKGQTVTLRCDPISGHDNLYWYRRVMGKEIKFLLHFVKESKQDESGMPNNRFLAERTGGTYSTLKVQPAELEDSGVYFCASSRLKGYPTGELFFGEGSRLTVL.

The chain has TRBV28 and TRBJ2-1; no clear D. Germline CDR1 and CDR2: MDHEN and SYDVKM. V was pared by 3 bases and J by 1 base, with 16 bases between. The CDR3 totals 17 residues. The CDR3 here is CASSFPGPSLSYNEQFF. CDR3 DNA sequence: TGTGCCAGCAGTTTCCCGGGCCCATCGCTGTCCTACAATGAGCAGTTCTTC. The full variable domain, with the rest looked up from reference TRBV28 and TRBJ2-1, is DVKVTQSSRYLVKRTGEKVFLECVQDMDHENMFWYRQDPGLGLRLIYFSYDVKMKEKGDIPEGYSVSREKKERFSLILESASTNQTSMYLCASSFPGPSLSYNEQFFGPGTRLTVL.

This clone was detected only a few times. The CDR3 region has the DNA TGCGCCAGCAGCTTTGGCCTCATAGGGAGGACGGACAGAAAGACCCAGTACTTC. Amino acids: CASSFGLIGRTDRKTQYF. The chain couples TRBV5-1 to TRBJ2-5, with D perhaps being TRBD1 or TRBD2 (6 bases each). CDR1 and CDR2 (germline): SGHRS, YFSETQ. V was clipped by 2 bases and J by 6 bases, with 26 bases between them. The CDR3 has 18 amino acids.

In its sample, this clone was seen a few times. The chain joins TRBV7-9 to TRBJ2-3; TRBD1 matches 8 bases. The ends lost 5 bases at V and 3 bases at J; junction bases unmatched: 4. CDR1 is SEHNR, CDR2 FQNEAQ, per germline (reference sequence). This CDR3 has 14 residues. The CDR3 region is CASSQTGGTDTQYF. CDR3 nucleotides: TGTGCCAGCAGCCAAACAGGGGGGACAGATACGCAGTATTTT.

The V gene is TRBV6-6, the J gene TRBJ2-3; either TRBD1 or TRBD2 may fit D (6 bases each). The V gene's germline CDR1 is MNHNY and CDR2 SVGAGI (reference sequence). The V gene lost 5 bases and the J gene lost 2 bases, with 17 bases spanning the gap. The CDR3 has 16 amino acids. Here the CDR3 reads CASSTVPGALTDTQYF. In DNA form, the CDR3 reads TGTGCCAGCAGTACAGTCCCGGGGGCTCTCACAGATACGCAGTATTTT.

The chain has TRBV4-2 and TRBJ2-5; TRBD1 agrees at 10 bases. This CDR3 has 15 residues. Germline-derived CDR1 and CDR2 are LGHNA and YNFKEQ. J lost 2 bases, V lost 4 bases, and 4 bases had no gene match. The CDR3 coding sequence is TGTGCCAGCAGCCCGGGGACAGGGGAACAAGAGACCCAGTACTTC. Its protein is CASSPGTGEQETQYF.

The rearrangement links TRBV7-2 to TRBJ2-5; 13 bases match TRBD2. The CDR3 length is 16 residues. Germline assignment: CDR1 SGHTA and CDR2 FQGNSA. V dropped 5 bases and J dropped 10; count of bases not matched to a gene: 13. The DNA for the CDR3 is TGTGCCAGCAGCCCAAAACTAGCGGGAGGGAAGAGAGGCCAGTACTTC. It yields the protein CASSPKLAGGKRGQYF.

V usage is TRBV4-2 and J usage is TRBJ1-5; D unclear. CDR3 length: 14 amino acids. Trimming removed 0 bases from V and 4 bases from J, with 7 bases in between. CDR1 and CDR2 from the germline V gene are LGHNA and YNFKEQ. CDR3 sequence reads: CASSQEIGNQPQHF. CDR3 nucleotides: TGTGCCAGCAGCCAAGAGATTGGGAATCAGCCCCAGCATTTT.

The chain couples TRBV7-2 to TRBJ2-1, with D uncertain. Germline V gene lookup returns CDR1 SGHTA and CDR2 FQGNSA. Trimming removed 8 bases at V and 7 bases at J, with 9 bases between. The CDR3 runs 11 residues. CDR3 amino acids: CASLLLNEQFF. DNA of the CDR3: TGTGCCAGCCTCCTCCTGAATGAGCAGTTCTTC. The full variable domain, its missing parts supplied by reference TRBV7-2 and TRBJ2-1, is GAGVSQSPSNKVTEKGKDVELRCDPISGHTALYWYRQSLGQGLEFLIYFQGNSAPDKSGLPSDRFSAERTGGSVSTLTIQRTQQEDSAVYLCASLLLNEQFFGPGTRLTVL.

V gene TRBV13 combines with J gene TRBJ2-7; D gene ambiguous. This CDR3 contains 11 residues. CDR1 is PRHDT and CDR2 is FYEKMQ in the germline V gene (reference sequence). The V gene lost 0 bases and the J gene lost 9 bases, with 6 bases spanning the gap. The DNA of the CDR3 is TGTGCCAGCAGCTTAGGGGTAGGGCAGTACGTC. Its protein is CASSLGVGQYV.

This clone was counted between two and nine times. The gene calls are TRBV7-2 and TRBJ2-2, with D perhaps TRBD2 (6 bases). Germline loops: CDR1 SGHTA, CDR2 FQGNSA. Trimming took 2 bases from V and 5 from J, leaving 12 bases between them. The CDR3 has 15 residues. The CDR3 sequence is CASSLFGGDTGELFF. For the CDR3, the DNA is TGTGCCAGCAGCTTATTCGGAGGGGATACCGGGGAGCTGTTTTTT.

This clone was observed a handful of times. The chain recombines TRBV30 with TRBJ2-5; TRBD2 matches at 10 bases. V gave up 1 base and J gave up 5 bases; unmatched junction bases: 7. Germline loops: CDR1 GTSNPN, CDR2 SVGIG (reference sequence). This CDR3 is 15 amino acids long. CDR3 nucleotide sequence: TGTGCCTGGAGTGAAACTCTAGCGGGAGTGGAGACCCAGTACTTC. Translating gives CAWSETLAGVETQYF.

V is TRBV11-2 and J is TRBJ2-3, with D possibly TRBD2 on 6 matching bases. CDR1 SGHAT and CDR2 FQNNGV come from the germline V gene. The length of the CDR3 is 13 residues. With 1 base removed from V and 7 bases from J, the gap between germline ends came to 9 bases. The CDR3 region has the DNA TGTGCCAGCAGCTTAGCGGAGGGTAATACGCAGTATTTT. Amino acid sequence: CASSLAEGNTQYF. Full variable domain (remainder filled in from reference TRBV11-2 and TRBJ2-3): EAGVAQSPRYKIIEKRQSVAFWCNPISGHATLYWYQQILGQGPKLLIQFQNNGVVDDSQLPKDRFSAERLKGVDSTLKIQPAKLEDSAVYLCASSLAEGNTQYFGPGTRLTVL.

This clone was counted between two and nine times. For the CDR3, the DNA is TGTGCCAGTAGTATAGTCGGACTCCTAAGGGGTGGCAATCAGCCCCAGCATTTT. It codes for CASSIVGLLRGGNQPQHF. The rearrangement joins TRBV19 to TRBJ1-5; weak D call: TRBD1 (5 bases). This CDR3 has 18 residues. The V and J ends lost 1 base and 2 bases respectively, with 18 bases between them. In germline, CDR1 is LNHDA, CDR2 SQIVND (reference sequence).